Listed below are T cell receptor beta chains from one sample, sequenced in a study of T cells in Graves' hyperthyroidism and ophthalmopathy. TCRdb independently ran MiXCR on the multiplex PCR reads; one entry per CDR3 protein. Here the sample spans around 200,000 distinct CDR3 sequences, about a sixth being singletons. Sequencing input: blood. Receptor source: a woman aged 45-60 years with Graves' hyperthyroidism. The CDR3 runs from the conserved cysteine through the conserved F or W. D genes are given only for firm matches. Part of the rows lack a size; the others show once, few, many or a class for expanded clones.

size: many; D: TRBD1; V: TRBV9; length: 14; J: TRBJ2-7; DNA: TGTGCCAGCAGCGCAGGACAGGTGAGCTACGAGCAGTACTTC; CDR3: CASSAGQVSYEQYF
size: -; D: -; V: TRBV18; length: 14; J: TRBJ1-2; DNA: TGTGCCAGCTCACCCCCAGGGACTCGACGTGGCTACACCTTC; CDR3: CASSPPGTRRGYTF
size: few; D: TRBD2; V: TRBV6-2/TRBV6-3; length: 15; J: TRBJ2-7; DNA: TGTGCCAGTAAAACCGGGGCGGGGGGGGTCTACGAGCAGTACTTC; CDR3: CASKTGAGGVYEQYF
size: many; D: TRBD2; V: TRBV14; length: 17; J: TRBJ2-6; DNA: TGTGCCAGCAGCCGCGGGGGGGTTGGCTCAGGGGCCAACGTCCTGACTTTC; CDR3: CASSRGGVGSGANVLTF
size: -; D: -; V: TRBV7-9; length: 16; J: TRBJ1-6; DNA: TGTGCCAGCAGCCCGGTTGGCGCCGGTGTGAATTCACCCCTCCACTTT; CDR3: CASSPVGAGVNSPLHF
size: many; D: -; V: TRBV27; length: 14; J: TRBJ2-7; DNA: TGTGCCAGCAGCGCCCTTGGGCAGGTCTACGAGCAGTACTTC; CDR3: CASSALGQVYEQYF
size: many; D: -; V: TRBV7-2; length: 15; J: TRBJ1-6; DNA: TGTGCCAGCGGAAAGAGGACTGGATATAATTCACCCCTCCACTTT; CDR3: CASGKRTGYNSPLHF
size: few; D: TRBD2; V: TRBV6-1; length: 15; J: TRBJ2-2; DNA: TGTGCCAGCAGGACCAGGACTAGCAGAGCCGGGGAGCTGTTTTTT; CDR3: CASRTRTSRAGELFF
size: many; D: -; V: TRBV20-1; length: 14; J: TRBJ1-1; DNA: TGCAGTGCAGGGAGGAACCCGAGGGACACTGAAGCTTTCTTT; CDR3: CSAGRNPRDTEAFF
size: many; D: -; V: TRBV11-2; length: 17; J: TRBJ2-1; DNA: TGTGCCAGCAGCTTAGATAGGTCAACTAGAACCTGGGGGGAGCAGTTCTTC; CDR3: CASSLDRSTRTWGEQFF
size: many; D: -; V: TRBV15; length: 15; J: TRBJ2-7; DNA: TGTGCCACCAGCAGAGATCTGGGTCTGAACTACGAGCAGTACTTC; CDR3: CATSRDLGLNYEQYF
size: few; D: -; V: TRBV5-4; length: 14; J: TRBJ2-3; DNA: TGTGCCAGCAGCTTGATGGGGAACACAGATACGCAGTATTTT; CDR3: CASSLMGNTDTQYF
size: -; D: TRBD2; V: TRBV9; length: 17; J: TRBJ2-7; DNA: TGTGCCAGCAACATATCCGGTGGGACTAGCGGGGGATACGAGCAGTACTTC; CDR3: CASNISGGTSGGYEQYF
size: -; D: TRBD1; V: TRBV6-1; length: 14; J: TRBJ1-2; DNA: TGTGCCAGCAGACCCCGGGACAGGGGCCATGGCTACACCTTC; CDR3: CASRPRDRGHGYTF
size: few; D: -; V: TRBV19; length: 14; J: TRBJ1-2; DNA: TGTGCCAGTAGCGACTTCACGGGACACAATGGCTACACCTTC; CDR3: CASSDFTGHNGYTF
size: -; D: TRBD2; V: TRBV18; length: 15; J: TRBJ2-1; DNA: TGTGCCAGCAATGGGCTAGCGGGGTCTAACAATGAGCAGTTCTTC; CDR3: CASNGLAGSNNEQFF
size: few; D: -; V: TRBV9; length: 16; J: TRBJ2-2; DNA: TGTGCCAGCAGCGCACCGGGTTCTCCGTACACCGGGGAGCTGTTTTTT; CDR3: CASSAPGSPYTGELFF
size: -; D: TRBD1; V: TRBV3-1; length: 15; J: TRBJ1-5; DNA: TGTGCCAGCAGCCAACGGACAGGTCTTAATCAGCCCCAGCATTTT; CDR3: CASSQRTGLNQPQHF
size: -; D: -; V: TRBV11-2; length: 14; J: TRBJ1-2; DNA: TGTGCCAGCAGCTTAGGGGGCAGTAACTATGGCTACACCTTC; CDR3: CASSLGGSNYGYTF
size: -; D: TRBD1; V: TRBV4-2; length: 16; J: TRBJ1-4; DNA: TGTGCCAGCAGCCAAGAAGGGGGGACAGGACTGGAAAAACTGTTTTTT; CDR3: CASSQEGGTGLEKLFF
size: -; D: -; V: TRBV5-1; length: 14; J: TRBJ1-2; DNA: TGCGCCAGCAGCTTGGAGCGGGGCAAAGGGAGCTACACCTTC; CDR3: CASSLERGKGSYTF
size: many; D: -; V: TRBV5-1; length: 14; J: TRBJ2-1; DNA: TGCGCCAGCAGCTTAGGGGCTTACTACAATGAGCAGTTCTTC; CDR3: CASSLGAYYNEQFF
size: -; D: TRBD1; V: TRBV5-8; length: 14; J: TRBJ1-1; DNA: TGTGCCAGCTCTCGGGACAGGGTTAACACTGAAGCTTTCTTT; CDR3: CASSRDRVNTEAFF
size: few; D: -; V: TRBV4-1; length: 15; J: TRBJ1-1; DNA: TGCGCCAGCAGCCAAGGCGGGCCTTCAAACACTGAAGCTTTCTTT; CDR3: CASSQGGPSNTEAFF
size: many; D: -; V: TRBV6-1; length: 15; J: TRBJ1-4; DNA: TGTGCCAGCAGTGGAGAAAGCAGGGGATATGAAAAACTGTTTTTT; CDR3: CASSGESRGYEKLFF
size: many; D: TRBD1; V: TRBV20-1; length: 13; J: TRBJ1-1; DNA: TGCAGTGCTAGAGAAACAGGGGTTACTGAAGCTTTCTTT; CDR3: CSARETGVTEAFF
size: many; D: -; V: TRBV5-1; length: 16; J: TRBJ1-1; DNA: TGCGCCAGCAGCTTGGTTTTGGGGGCTTCCAACACTGAAGCTTTCTTT; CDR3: CASSLVLGASNTEAFF